The 17 T cell receptor beta chains below were found in one sample sequenced in a study of T cell responses to AZD1222 COVID-19 vaccine. This table comes from immunoSEQ multiplex PCR, and its TCRdb copy is limited to in-frame clones, with some not included. In the table there are just under 85,000 clones, more than 70% of which are singletons. This specimen was peripheral blood, taken on day 0 of AZD1222 vaccination. Source of these receptors: an adult in good health.

This sequence joins TRBV13 and TRBJ1-2, with no clear D. Germline V gene sequence: CDR1 PRHDT, CDR2 FYEKMQ (reference sequence). V was cut by 2 bases and J by 5 bases, with 6 bases left in between. The CDR3 sequence is 12 residues long. The CDR3 DNA follows: TGTGCCAGCAGCTTACTAGGTTATGGCTACACCTTC. It is translated as CASSLLGYGYTF. The complete variable domain, with remaining parts taken from reference TRBV13 and TRBJ1-2, reads AAGVIQSPRHLIKEKRETATLKCYPIPRHDTVYWYQQGPGQDPQFLISFYEKMQSDKGSIPDRFSAQQFSDYHSELNMSSLELGDSALYFCASSLLGYGYTFGSGTRLTVV.

This clone was detected a few times. This chain uses TRBV19 with TRBJ2-1; no definite D call. V was trimmed by 2 bases and J by 6 bases, leaving 11 bases between them. The CDR3 has 14 amino acids. The germline CDR1 and CDR2 sequences are LNHDA and SQIVND (reference sequence). The CDR3 DNA sequence: TGTGCCAGTAGTATACTAGGTACGGTCAATGAGCAGTTCTTC. Its protein product is CASSILGTVNEQFF. Full variable domain (missing parts from reference TRBV19 and TRBJ2-1): DGGITQSPKYLFRKEGQNVTLSCEQNLNHDAMYWYRQDPGQGLRLIYYSQIVNDFQKGDIAEGYSVSREKKESFPLTVTSAQKNPTAFYLCASSILGTVNEQFFGPGTRLTVL.

J is TRBJ1-1 and V is TRBV6-1; 9 nucleotides agree with TRBD1. The CDR3 length is 15 residues. The V gene end was trimmed by 3 bases and the J gene end by 0 bases; junction bases not matched to a gene: 2. Germline V lookup: CDR1 MNHNS, CDR2 SASEGT. CDR3 protein: CASSEGQGMNTEAFF. CDR3 nucleotide sequence: TGTGCCAGCAGTGAGGGACAGGGAATGAACACTGAAGCTTTCTTT.

The chain combines TRBV5-4 with TRBJ2-7, with D possibly matching TRBD2 (6 bases). CDR1 is SGHNT, CDR2 YYREEE, per germline (reference sequence). V lost 3 bases, J lost 6 bases, and 19 bases lay in between. The CDR3 is made up of 15 amino acids. CDR3 nucleotide sequence: TGTGCCAGCAGCTCCGGGAGCCGCGCGGTGGGCGAGCAGTACTTC. Its protein product is CASSSGSRAVGEQYF.

The chain joins TRBV4-2 to TRBJ2-7, with unresolved D. The CDR3 has 16 amino acids. V gave up 4 bases and J gave up 0 bases, with 16 bases separating them. Germline CDR1 LGHNA, CDR2 YNFKEQ. The chain's CDR3 is CASSLSPVTPSYEQYF. CDR3 bases: TGTGCCAGCAGCCTAAGCCCGGTGACTCCCTCCTACGAGCAGTACTTC.

The chain is built from TRBV6-5 and TRBJ2-7, with D perhaps TRBD1 (6 bases). The germline CDR1 and CDR2 sequences are MNHEY and SVGAGI. The V end lost 2 bases, the J end lost 0 bases, and 14 bases lay between the germline ends. The CDR3 totals 16 residues. The DNA for the CDR3 is TGTGCCAGCAGTTACCTCGGGACAACCAACTCCTACGAGCAGTACTTC. It specifies CASSYLGTTNSYEQYF.

The chain links TRBV4-1 to TRBJ2-3, with D possibly being TRBD1 or TRBD2 (5 bases each). The CDR3 contains 16 residues. The germline CDR1 and CDR2 sequences are MGHRA and YSYEKL. V was pared by 2 bases and J by 5 bases, with 17 bases between. The CDR3 is CASSQRGGRAVDTQYF. CDR3 nucleotide sequence: TGCGCCAGCAGCCAAAGAGGAGGCAGGGCGGTAGATACGCAGTATTTT.

The genes are TRBV5-6 and TRBJ2-1; 12 positions agree with TRBD2. This CDR3 is 15 amino acids long. From germline, CDR1 is SGHDT and CDR2 YYEEEE. The V gene end was trimmed by 1 base and the J gene end by 9 bases; junction bases not matched to a gene: 5. CDR3 loop: CASSLPSGGAGEQFF. DNA of the CDR3: TGTGCCAGCAGCTTGCCTAGCGGGGGGGCAGGTGAGCAGTTCTTC.

The CDR3 coding sequence is TGCGCCAGCAGCCCTAGAGGGCGGCCAGCTACTAACTATGGCTACACCTTC. Its translation: CASSPRGRPATNYGYTF. The chain joins TRBV4-1 to TRBJ1-2; no clear D gene. Trimming shortened V by 4 bases and J by 0 bases, and 18 bases separated the two germline ends. Germline lookup yields CDR1 MGHRA and CDR2 YSYEKL. The CDR3 is made up of 17 amino acids.

The chain carries TRBV4-3 and TRBJ2-2; 11 bases are a match to TRBD2. This CDR3 has 19 residues. CDR1 is LGHNA and CDR2 is YSLEER in the germline V gene. J was trimmed by 3 bases and V by 1 base; bases with no gene match: 10. CDR3 bases: TGCGCCAGCAGCCAAGTTTCTCTAGCGGGAGGAAGTTACACCGGGGAGCTGTTTTTT. Its protein product is CASSQVSLAGGSYTGELFF.

This sequence joins TRBV11-2 and TRBJ2-1, with unresolved D. The germline V gene has CDR1 SGHAT and CDR2 FQNNGV. The CDR3 has 19 amino acids. V gave up 7 bases and J gave up 6 bases, with 31 bases separating them. The CDR3 protein is CASTPEIPLETITFNEQFF. The CDR3 DNA is TGTGCCAGCACTCCCGAAATCCCCTTGGAAACGATTACTTTCAATGAGCAGTTCTTC.

A single count supports this clone. The gene calls are TRBV5-4 and TRBJ2-3; D call uncertain. Per the germline V gene, CDR1 is SGHNT and CDR2 is YYREEE (reference sequence). Trimming pared 0 bases from V and 1 base from J, leaving 6 bases between. This CDR3 has 14 amino acids. The CDR3 loop is CASSLAKGTDTQYF. The CDR3 region has the DNA TGTGCCAGCAGCTTGGCCAAGGGCACAGATACGCAGTATTTT.

The rearrangement links TRBV2 to TRBJ1-4; possibly TRBD1 for D (6 bases). Germline values: CDR1 SNHLY, CDR2 FYNNEI. The CDR3 sequence is 12 residues long. Trimming cost V 6 bases and J 5 bases, with 7 bases left between them. CDR3 loop: CASSTGNEKLFF. In nucleotides, the CDR3 is TGTGCCAGCAGCACAGGGAATGAAAAACTGTTTTTT.

This chain links TRBV2 with TRBJ2-1; D is possibly TRBD1 or TRBD2 (5 bases each). The V end was cut by 4 bases, the J end by 4 bases, with 14 bases between. There are 15 residues in the CDR3. Germline V lookup: CDR1 SNHLY, CDR2 FYNNEI. Here the CDR3 reads CASSVERGTYNEQFF. The CDR3 DNA sequence: TGTGCCAGCAGTGTGGAGAGGGGAACTTACAATGAGCAGTTCTTC.

V is TRBV11-1 and J is TRBJ2-5; weak D call: TRBD1 (5 bases). The CDR3 spans 15 residues. Trimming cost V 0 bases and J 3 bases, with 11 bases left between them. CDR1 SGHAT and CDR2 FQDESV come from the germline V gene (reference sequence). CDR3 sequence reads: CASSLAAGFEETQYF. CDR3 nucleotides: TGTGCCAGCAGCTTAGCAGCAGGGTTCGAAGAGACCCAGTACTTC.

The genes are TRBV28 and TRBJ2-7, with a possible D match to TRBD2 (7 bases). Trimming removed 3 bases at V and 4 bases at J, with 13 bases between. Germline loops: CDR1 MDHEN, CDR2 SYDVKM. The CDR3 runs to 14 residues. This chain's CDR3 is CASSFVGGLYEQYF. The CDR3 region has the DNA TGTGCCAGCAGTTTTGTGGGGGGGCTATACGAGCAGTACTTC.

This rearrangement joins TRBV12-3 or TRBV12-4 to TRBJ2-2; D tentatively fits TRBD1 or TRBD2 (6 bases each). Trimming stripped 6 bases from V and 13 bases from J, with 18 bases between. This CDR3 contains 13 residues. CDR3 residues: CASSRGTTPGLFF. The CDR3 DNA sequence: TGTGCCAGCAGCCGGGGGACAACCCCGGGGCTGTTTTTT.